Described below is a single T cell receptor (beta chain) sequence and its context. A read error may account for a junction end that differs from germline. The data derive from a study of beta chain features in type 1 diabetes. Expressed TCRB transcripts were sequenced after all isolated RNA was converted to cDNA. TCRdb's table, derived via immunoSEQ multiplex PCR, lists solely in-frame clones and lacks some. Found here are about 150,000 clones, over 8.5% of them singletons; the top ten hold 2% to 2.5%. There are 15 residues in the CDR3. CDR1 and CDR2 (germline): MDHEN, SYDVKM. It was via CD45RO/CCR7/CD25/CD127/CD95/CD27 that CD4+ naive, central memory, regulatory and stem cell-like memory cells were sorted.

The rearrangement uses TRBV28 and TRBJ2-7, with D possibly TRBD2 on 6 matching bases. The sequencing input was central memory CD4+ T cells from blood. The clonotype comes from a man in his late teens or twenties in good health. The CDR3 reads CASRTISGTSSEQYF. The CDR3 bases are TGTGCCAGCAGGACCATTTCCGGGACTTCCTCCGAGCAGTACTTC.